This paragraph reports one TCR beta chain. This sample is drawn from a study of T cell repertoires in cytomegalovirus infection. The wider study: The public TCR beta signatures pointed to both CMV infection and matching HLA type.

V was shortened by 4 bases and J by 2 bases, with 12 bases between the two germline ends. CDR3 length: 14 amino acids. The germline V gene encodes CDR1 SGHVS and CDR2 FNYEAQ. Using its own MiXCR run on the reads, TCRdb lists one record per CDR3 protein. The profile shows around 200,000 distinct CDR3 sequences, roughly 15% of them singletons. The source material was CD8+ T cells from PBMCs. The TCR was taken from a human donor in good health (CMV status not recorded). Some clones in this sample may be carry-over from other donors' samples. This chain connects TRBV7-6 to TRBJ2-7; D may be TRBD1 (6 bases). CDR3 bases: TGTGCCAGCAGCTCCTACAGGGACCCCTACGAGCAGTACTTC. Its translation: CASSSYRDPYEQYF.